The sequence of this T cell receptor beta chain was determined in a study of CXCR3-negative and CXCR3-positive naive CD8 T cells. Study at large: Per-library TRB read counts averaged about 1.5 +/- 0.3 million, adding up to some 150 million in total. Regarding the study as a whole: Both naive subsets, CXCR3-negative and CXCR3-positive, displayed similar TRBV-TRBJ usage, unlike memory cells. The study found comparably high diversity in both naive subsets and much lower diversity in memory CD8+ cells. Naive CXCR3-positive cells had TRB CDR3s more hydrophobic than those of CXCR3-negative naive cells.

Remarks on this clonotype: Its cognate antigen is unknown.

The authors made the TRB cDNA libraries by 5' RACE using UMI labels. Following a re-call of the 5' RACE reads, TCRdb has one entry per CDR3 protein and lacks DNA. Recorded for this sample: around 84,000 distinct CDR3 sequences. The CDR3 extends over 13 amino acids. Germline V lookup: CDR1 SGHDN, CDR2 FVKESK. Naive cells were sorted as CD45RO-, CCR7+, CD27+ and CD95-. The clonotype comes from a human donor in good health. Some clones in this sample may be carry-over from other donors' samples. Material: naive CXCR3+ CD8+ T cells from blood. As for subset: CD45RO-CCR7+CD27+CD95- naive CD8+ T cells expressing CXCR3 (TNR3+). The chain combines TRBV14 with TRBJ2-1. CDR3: CASSQAQMNEQFF.